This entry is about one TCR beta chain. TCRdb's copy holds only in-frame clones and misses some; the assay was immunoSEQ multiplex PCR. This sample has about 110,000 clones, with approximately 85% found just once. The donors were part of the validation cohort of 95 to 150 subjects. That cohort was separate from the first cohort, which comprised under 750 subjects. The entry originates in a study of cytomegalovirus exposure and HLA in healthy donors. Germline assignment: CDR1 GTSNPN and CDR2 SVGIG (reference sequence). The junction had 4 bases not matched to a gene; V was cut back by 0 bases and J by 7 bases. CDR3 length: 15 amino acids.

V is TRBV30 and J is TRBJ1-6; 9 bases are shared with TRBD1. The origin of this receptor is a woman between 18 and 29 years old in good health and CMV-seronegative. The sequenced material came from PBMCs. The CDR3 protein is CAWSVPGTGNSPLHF. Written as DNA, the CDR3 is TGTGCCTGGAGTGTACCCGGGACAGGGAATTCACCCCTCCACTTT.